The 12 T cell receptor beta chains below all came from one sample that was sequenced in a study of cytomegalovirus exposure and HLA in healthy donors. The PCR ran on 60 Vbeta and 13 Jbeta primers. Only in-frame clones appear in the TCRdb table, and some are missing; sequencing was by immunoSEQ multiplex PCR. The profile covers about 120,000 clones, with around 80% appearing a single time and about 3% taken by the ten largest. Sequenced material: PBMCs. The source of these receptors is a man aged 25-40 years in good health and CMV-seronegative.

The chain combines TRBV5-1 with TRBJ2-4; perhaps TRBD1 as D (5 bases). Germline values: CDR1 SGHRS, CDR2 YFSETQ. The V gene lost 4 bases and the J gene lost 8 bases, with 10 bases spanning the gap. The CDR3 is 12 residues long. The CDR3 loop is CASSDSADIQYF. The CDR3 DNA is TGCGCCAGCAGCGACAGCGCGGACATTCAGTACTTC.

This chain uses TRBV19 with TRBJ2-3; 7 bases are a match to TRBD2. Germline V gene sequence: CDR1 LNHDA, CDR2 SQIVND (reference sequence). Unmatched junction bases numbered 4, after V lost 1 base and J lost 0 bases. This CDR3 comprises 16 residues. CDR3 protein: CASSIGLAQSTDTQYF. CDR3 nucleotide sequence: TGTGCCAGTAGTATAGGACTAGCACAAAGCACAGATACGCAGTATTTT.

CDR3 loop: CASSFRWAGITDTQYF. Written as DNA, the CDR3 is TGTGCCAGCAGTTTTAGATGGGCAGGGATCACAGATACGCAGTATTTT. The chain joins TRBV28 to TRBJ2-3, with D possibly matching TRBD1 (5 bases). The CDR3 length is 16 residues. CDR1 is MDHEN, CDR2 SYDVKM, per germline. V was cut by 3 bases and J by 2 bases, with 15 bases left in between.

V usage is TRBV5-1 and J usage is TRBJ2-5; D remains ambiguous. The length of the CDR3 is 14 residues. Germline V gives CDR1 SGHRS, CDR2 YFSETQ. Trimming cost V 0 bases and J 0 bases, with 6 bases left between them. This CDR3 reads CASSLGLNQETQYF. The CDR3 DNA follows: TGCGCCAGCAGCTTGGGACTCAACCAAGAGACCCAGTACTTC.

The V call is TRBV7-9, the J call TRBJ1-5, with no clear D. From germline, CDR1 is SEHNR and CDR2 FQNEAQ (reference sequence). The CDR3 runs 12 residues. The ends were cut back, 8 bases at V and 2 bases at J, with 7 bases in the middle. CDR3 DNA sequence: TGTGCCAGCGGGCAGGGCAATCAGCCCCAGCATTTT. This gives the protein CASGQGNQPQHF.

This clone was counted at least ten times. The chain is built from TRBV28 and TRBJ2-1; D is unresolved. Germline CDR1 and CDR2: MDHEN and SYDVKM. CDR3 length equals 14 residues. V was shortened by 6 bases and J by 6 bases, with 15 bases between the two germline ends. The CDR3 bases are TGTGCCAGCAGCAACGCCGGAGAGCTCAATGAGCAGTTCTTC. It is translated as CASSNAGELNEQFF. The whole variable domain, remainder taken from reference TRBV28 and TRBJ2-1, is DVKVTQSSRYLVKRTGEKVFLECVQDMDHENMFWYRQDPGLGLRLIYFSYDVKMKEKGDIPEGYSVSREKKERFSLILESASTNQTSMYLCASSNAGELNEQFFGPGTRLTVL.

This chain joins TRBV9 and TRBJ2-3, with 12 bases fitting TRBD2. The CDR3 extends over 17 amino acids. In germline, CDR1 is SGDLS, CDR2 YYNGEE. Unmatched junction bases numbered 5, after V lost 2 bases and J lost 1 base. The CDR3: CASSVASGGVRTDTQYF. CDR3 nucleotides: TGTGCCAGCAGCGTGGCTAGCGGGGGGGTTCGCACAGATACGCAGTATTTT.

The chain recombines TRBV5-6 with TRBJ1-5; no definite D call. The CDR3 totals 15 residues. Germline CDR1 and CDR2: SGHDT and YYEEEE. Trimming shortened V by 4 bases and J by 3 bases, and 14 bases separated the two germline ends. The CDR3 region has the DNA TGTGCCAGCAGCGCTCGTCCTATCCCCAATCAGCCCCAGCATTTT. Translating gives CASSARPIPNQPQHF. Full variable domain (rest looked up from reference TRBV5-6 and TRBJ1-5): DAGVTQSPTHLIKTRGQQVTLRCSPKSGHDTVSWYQQALGQGPQFIFQYYEEEERQRGNFPDRFSGHQFPNYSSELNVNALLLGDSALYLCASSARPIPNQPQHFGDGTRLSIL.

The chain employs TRBV7-8 and TRBJ1-1; TRBD1 agrees at 9 bases. Germline-derived CDR1 and CDR2 are SGHVS and FQNEAQ. The CDR3 is 18 residues long. The trim removed 4 bases at V and 0 bases at J, leaving 12 bases unmatched. The CDR3 reads CASSSGQGGLGMNTEAFF. CDR3 in DNA: TGTGCCAGCAGCTCGGGACAGGGAGGGCTAGGCATGAACACTGAAGCTTTCTTT.

This clone was counted a single time. The chain links TRBV6-1 to TRBJ2-5; a possible D gene is TRBD1 (5 bases). V lost 8 bases and J lost 4, with 20 bases in between. The germline V gene has CDR1 MNHNS and CDR2 SASEGT. There are 15 residues in the CDR3. The CDR3 spells CASGAGPLGRETQYF. The CDR3 nucleotides are TGTGCCAGCGGGGCCGGGCCCCTAGGGCGAGAGACCCAGTACTTC.

V usage is TRBV4-2 and J usage is TRBJ2-7; 7 nucleotides match TRBD2. Germline CDR1 is LGHNA and CDR2 is YNFKEQ. The CDR3 totals 16 residues. The trim removed 0 bases at V and 1 base at J, leaving 6 bases unmatched. The CDR3 loop reads CASSQESRLASYEQYF. Written as DNA, the CDR3 is TGTGCCAGCAGCCAAGAATCGAGACTAGCATCCTACGAGCAGTACTTC.

The chain uses TRBV6-5 and TRBJ1-5; TRBD1 is a possible D gene (6 bases). V gave up 5 bases and J gave up 0 bases, with 11 bases separating them. Germline values: CDR1 MNHEY, CDR2 SVGAGI. The CDR3 runs to 15 residues. DNA of the CDR3: TGTGCCAGCAGTCCCTCAGGGGATAGCAATCAGCCCCAGCATTTT. The encoded protein is CASSPSGDSNQPQHF.